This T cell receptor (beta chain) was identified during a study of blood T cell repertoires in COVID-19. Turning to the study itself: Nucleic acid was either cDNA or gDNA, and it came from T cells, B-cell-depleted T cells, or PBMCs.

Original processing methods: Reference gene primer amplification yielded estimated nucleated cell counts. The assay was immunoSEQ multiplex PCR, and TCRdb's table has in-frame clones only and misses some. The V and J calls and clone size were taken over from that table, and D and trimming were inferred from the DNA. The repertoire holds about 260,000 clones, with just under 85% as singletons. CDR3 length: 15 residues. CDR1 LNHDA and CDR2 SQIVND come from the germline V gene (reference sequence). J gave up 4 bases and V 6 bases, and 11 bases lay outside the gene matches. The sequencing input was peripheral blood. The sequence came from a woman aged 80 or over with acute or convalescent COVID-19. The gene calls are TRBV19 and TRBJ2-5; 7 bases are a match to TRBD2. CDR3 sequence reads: CASSPELTGGETQYF. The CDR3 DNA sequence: TGTGCCAGTAGCCCCGAATTGACGGGGGGAGAGACCCAGTACTTC.